This TCR beta chain was recovered during a study of blood T cells in healthy people across ages. Whole-study findings and limits: As naive T cell percentage varied, TCR beta diversity correlated strongly with it. Across the age range, TCR beta diversity per million T cells fell in a roughly linear way. Investigators treated diversity estimates from one million T cells as underestimates.

This clonotype was seen at least ten times. Antigen specificity is unknown. Those donating, healthy Caucasian individuals from Russia, were aged 6 to 90. Using a J-beta primer mix together with a sample-barcoded 5' primer, a second PCR was run for roughly 6 to 12 cycles. TCRdb analysed the 5' RACE reads with MiXCR anew, one entry per CDR3 protein. The sample consists of over 550,000 distinct CDR3 sequences, about 28% of them appearing once. Germline assignment: CDR1 DFQATT and CDR2 SNEGSKA (reference sequence). The length of the CDR3 is 14 residues. Trimming left V 5 bases short and J 1 base short, with 14 bases between.

The sequence was obtained from an elderly woman in good health. Sequencing used blood. This chain links TRBV20-1 with TRBJ2-5; tentatively, D is TRBD1 (7 bases). The CDR3 region is CSASPGDSQETQYF. The CDR3 bases are TGCAGTGCTTCACCGGGGGACAGCCAAGAGACCCAGTACTTC.